The following is a T cell receptor beta chain sequence with its context. Its antigen remains unidentified. Following culture for around 9 days, CD4+ T cells were isolated. These data are taken from a study of vaccination effects on CD4 cells after COVID-19. Study context: Of the BNT162b2 and mRNA-1273 vaccines, participants received two doses of one or the other.

This table comes from immunoSEQ multiplex PCR, and its TCRdb copy is limited to in-frame clones, with some not included. The table includes about 35,000 clones, around 67% detected once. V was shortened by 8 bases and J by 4 bases, with 20 bases between the two germline ends. The CDR3 is made up of 15 amino acids. Germline V gives CDR1 MGHRA, CDR2 YSYEKL. V usage is TRBV4-1 and J usage is TRBJ2-5; D call uncertain. This sequence originates from a human donor who received a COVID-19 vaccine. This specimen was CD4+ T cells from PBMCs cultured without peptide, taken before COVID-19 vaccination. CDR3 sequence reads: CASGPEWSPRETQYF. The CDR3 DNA reads TGCGCCAGCGGCCCGGAGTGGTCCCCGAGAGAGACCCAGTACTTC.